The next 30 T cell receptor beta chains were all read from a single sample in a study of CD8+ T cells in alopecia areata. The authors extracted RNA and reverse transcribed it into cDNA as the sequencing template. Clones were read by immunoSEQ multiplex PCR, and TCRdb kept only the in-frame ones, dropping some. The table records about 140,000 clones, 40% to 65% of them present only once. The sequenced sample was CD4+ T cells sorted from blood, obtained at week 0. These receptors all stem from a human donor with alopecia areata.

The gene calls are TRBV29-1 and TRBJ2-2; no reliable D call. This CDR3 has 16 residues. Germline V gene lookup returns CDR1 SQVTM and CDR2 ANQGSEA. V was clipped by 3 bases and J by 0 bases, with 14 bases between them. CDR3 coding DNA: TGCAGCGTTGATCTCAATGAGTACGCGAACACCGGGGAGCTGTTTTTT. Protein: CSVDLNEYANTGELFF.

CDR3 loop: CASSPSQGGANVLTF. As DNA, the CDR3 is TGTGCCAGCAGTCCCAGCCAGGGGGGGGCCAACGTCCTGACTTTC. V gene TRBV6-5 combines with J gene TRBJ2-6; D possibly corresponds to TRBD1 (6 bases). Germline V gene lookup returns CDR1 MNHEY and CDR2 SVGAGI. V shed 5 bases and J shed 4 bases, with 12 bases lying between them. CDR3 size: 15 residues.

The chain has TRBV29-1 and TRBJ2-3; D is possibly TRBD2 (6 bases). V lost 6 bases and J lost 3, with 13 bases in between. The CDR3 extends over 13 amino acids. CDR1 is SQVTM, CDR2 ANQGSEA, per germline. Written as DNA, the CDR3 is TGCAGCGTCTATCGGGGACTGACAGATACGCAGTATTTT. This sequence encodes CSVYRGLTDTQYF.

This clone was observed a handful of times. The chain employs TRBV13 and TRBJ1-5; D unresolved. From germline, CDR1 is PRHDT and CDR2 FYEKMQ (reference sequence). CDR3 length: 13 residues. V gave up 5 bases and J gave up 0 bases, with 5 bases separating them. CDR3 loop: CASSRYSNQPQHF. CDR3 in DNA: TGTGCCAGCAGCCGCTATAGCAATCAGCCCCAGCATTTT.

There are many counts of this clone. CDR3 nucleotide sequence: TGCGCCAGCAGCCAAGATCTGGGGTTCATTGGAAACACCATATATTTT. This encodes CASSQDLGFIGNTIYF. The chain recombines TRBV4-3 with TRBJ1-3, with D hard to call. CDR1 and CDR2 from the germline V gene are LGHNA and YSLEER. The CDR3 runs 16 residues. Between the trimmed V and J ends, which lost 0 bases and 3 bases, there was a span of 12 bases.

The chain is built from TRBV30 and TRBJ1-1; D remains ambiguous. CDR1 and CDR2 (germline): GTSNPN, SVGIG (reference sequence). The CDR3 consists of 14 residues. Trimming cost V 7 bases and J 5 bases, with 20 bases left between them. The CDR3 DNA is TGTGCCTACACCATAGTTGAGGGAAAAACTGAAGCTTTCTTT. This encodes CAYTIVEGKTEAFF.

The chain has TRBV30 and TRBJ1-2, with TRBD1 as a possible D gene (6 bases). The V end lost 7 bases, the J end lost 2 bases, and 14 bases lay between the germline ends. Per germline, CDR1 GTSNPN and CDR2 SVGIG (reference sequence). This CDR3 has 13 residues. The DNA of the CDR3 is TGTGCCTCCCCGTGGCAGGGGAACTATGGCTACACCTTC. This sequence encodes CASPWQGNYGYTF.

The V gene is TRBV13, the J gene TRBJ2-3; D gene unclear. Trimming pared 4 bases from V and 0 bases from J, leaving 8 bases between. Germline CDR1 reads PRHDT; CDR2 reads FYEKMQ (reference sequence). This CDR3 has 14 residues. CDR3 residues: CASSSSTSTDTQYF. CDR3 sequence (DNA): TGTGCCAGCAGCTCTTCAACTAGCACAGATACGCAGTATTTT.

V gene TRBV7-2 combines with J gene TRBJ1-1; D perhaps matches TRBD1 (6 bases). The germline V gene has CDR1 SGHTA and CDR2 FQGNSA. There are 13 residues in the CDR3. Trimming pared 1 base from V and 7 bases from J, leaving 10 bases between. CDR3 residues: CASSLGTESEAFF. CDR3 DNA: TGTGCCAGCAGCTTAGGGACAGAAAGTGAAGCTTTCTTT.

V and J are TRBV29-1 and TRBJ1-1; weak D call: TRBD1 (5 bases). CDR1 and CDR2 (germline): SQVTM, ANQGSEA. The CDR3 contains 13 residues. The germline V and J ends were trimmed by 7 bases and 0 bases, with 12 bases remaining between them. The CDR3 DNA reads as TGCAGCGCCGAGGGGCAGTTGAACACTGAAGCTTTCTTT. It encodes CSAEGQLNTEAFF.

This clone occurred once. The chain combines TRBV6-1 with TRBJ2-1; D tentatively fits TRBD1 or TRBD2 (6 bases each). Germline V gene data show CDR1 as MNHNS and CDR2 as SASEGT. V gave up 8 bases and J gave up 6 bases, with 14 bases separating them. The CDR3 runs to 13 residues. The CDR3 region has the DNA TGTGCCAGCGGTCGGGGGCCGCCCAATGAGCAGTTCTTC. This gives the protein CASGRGPPNEQFF.

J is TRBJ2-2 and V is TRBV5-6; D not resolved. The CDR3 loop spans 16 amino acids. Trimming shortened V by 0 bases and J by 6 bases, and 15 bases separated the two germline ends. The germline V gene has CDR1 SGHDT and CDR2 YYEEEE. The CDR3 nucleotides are TGTGCCAGCAGCTTGGCCGACCGGGCCCCACCCGGGGAGCTGTTTTTT. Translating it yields CASSLADRAPPGELFF.

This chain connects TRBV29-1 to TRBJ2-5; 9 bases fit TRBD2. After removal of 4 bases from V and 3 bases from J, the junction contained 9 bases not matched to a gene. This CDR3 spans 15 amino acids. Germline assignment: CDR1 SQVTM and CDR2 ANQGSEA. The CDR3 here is CSVGLAEYGKETQYF. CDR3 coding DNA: TGCAGCGTTGGACTAGCGGAGTATGGGAAAGAGACCCAGTACTTC.

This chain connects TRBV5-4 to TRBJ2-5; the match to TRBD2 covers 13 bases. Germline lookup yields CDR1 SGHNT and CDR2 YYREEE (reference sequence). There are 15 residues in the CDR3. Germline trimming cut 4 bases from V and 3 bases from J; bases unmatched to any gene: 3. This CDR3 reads CASSRGLAGEETQYF. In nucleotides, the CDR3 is TGTGCCAGCAGCCGTGGACTAGCGGGAGAAGAGACCCAGTACTTC.

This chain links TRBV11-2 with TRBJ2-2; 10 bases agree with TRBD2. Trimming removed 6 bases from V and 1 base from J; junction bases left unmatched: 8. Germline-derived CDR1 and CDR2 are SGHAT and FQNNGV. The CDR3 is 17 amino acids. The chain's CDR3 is CASRPRLAGENTGELFF. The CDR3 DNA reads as TGTGCCAGCAGACCGCGACTAGCGGGCGAGAACACCGGGGAGCTGTTTTTT. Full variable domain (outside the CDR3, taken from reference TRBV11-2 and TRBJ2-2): EAGVAQSPRYKIIEKRQSVAFWCNPISGHATLYWYQQILGQGPKLLIQFQNNGVVDDSQLPKDRFSAERLKGVDSTLKIQPAKLEDSAVYLCASRPRLAGENTGELFFGEGSRLTVL.

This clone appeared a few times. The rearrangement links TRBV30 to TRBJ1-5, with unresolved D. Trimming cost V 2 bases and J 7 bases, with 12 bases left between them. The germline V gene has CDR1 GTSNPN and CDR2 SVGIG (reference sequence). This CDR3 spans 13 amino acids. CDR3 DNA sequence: TGTGCCTGGAGTCTTAGGGTTGGCCAGCCCCAGCATTTT. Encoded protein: CAWSLRVGQPQHF.

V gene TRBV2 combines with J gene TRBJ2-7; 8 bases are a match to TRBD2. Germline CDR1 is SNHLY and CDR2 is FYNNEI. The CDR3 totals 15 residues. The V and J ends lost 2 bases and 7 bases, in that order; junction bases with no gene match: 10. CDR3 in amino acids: CASSEWSSGSREQYF. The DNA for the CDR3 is TGTGCCAGCAGTGAATGGTCAAGCGGGAGTAGAGAGCAGTACTTC. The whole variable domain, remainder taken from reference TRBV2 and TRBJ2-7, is EPEVTQTPSHQVTQMGQEVILRCVPISNHLYFYWYRQILGQKVEFLVSFYNNEISEKSEIFDDQFSVERPDGSNFTLKIRSTKLEDSAMYFCASSEWSSGSREQYFGPGTRLTVT.

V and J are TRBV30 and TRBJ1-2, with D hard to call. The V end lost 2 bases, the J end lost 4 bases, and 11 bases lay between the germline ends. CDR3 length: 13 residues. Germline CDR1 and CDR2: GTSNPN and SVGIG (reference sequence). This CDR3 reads CAWSPRDTYGYTF. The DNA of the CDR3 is TGTGCCTGGAGTCCCCGGGATACCTATGGCTACACCTTC.

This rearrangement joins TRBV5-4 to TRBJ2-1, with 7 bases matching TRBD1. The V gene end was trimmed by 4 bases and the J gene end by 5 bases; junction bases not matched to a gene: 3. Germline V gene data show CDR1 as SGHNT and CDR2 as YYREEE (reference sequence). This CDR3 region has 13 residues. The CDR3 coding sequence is TGTGCCAGCAGCCGAACAGGGGACAATGAGCAGTTCTTC. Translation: CASSRTGDNEQFF.

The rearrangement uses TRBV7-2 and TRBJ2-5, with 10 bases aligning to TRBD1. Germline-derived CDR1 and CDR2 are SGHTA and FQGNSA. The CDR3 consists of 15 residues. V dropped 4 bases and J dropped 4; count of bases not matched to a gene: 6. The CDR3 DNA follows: TGTGCCAGCAGCTCCCGTCGGACAGGGGGAGAGACCCAGTACTTC. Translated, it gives CASSSRRTGGETQYF. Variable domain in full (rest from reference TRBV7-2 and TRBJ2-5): GAGVSQSPSNKVTEKGKDVELRCDPISGHTALYWYRQSLGQGLEFLIYFQGNSAPDKSGLPSDRFSAERTGGSVSTLTIQRTQQEDSAVYLCASSSRRTGGETQYFGPGTRLLVL.

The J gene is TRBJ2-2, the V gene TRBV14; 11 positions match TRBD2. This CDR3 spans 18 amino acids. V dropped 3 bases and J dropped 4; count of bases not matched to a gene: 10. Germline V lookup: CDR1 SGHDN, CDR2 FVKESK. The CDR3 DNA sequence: TGTGCCAGCAGCCATGTACTAGCGGGAGTCCGGGTCACCGGGGAGCTGTTTTTT. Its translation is CASSHVLAGVRVTGELFF.

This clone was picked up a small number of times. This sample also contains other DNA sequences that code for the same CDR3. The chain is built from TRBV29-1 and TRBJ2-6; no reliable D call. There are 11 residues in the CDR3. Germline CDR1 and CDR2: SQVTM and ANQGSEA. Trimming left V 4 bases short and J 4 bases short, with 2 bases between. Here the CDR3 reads CSVGGANVLTF. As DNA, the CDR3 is TGCAGCGTTGGGGGGGCCAACGTCCTGACTTTC.

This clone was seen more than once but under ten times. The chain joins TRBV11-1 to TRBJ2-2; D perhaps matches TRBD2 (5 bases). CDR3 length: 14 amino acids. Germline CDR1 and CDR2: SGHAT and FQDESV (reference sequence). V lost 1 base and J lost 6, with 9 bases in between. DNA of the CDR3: TGTGCCAGCAGCTTAGGAGGGCTAGCCGGGGAGCTGTTTTTT. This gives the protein CASSLGGLAGELFF.

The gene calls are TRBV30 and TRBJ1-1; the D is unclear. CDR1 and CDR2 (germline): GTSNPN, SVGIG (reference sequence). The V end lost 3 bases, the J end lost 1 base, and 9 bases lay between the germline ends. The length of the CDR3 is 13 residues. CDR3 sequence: CAWRADRNTEAFF. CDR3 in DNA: TGTGCCTGGAGGGCGGACCGGAACACTGAAGCTTTCTTT.

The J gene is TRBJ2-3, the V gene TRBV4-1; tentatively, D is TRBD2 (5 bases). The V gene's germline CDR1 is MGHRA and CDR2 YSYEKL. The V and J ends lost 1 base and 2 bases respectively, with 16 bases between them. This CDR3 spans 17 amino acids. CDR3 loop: CASSQGSFEGFTDTQYF. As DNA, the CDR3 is TGCGCCAGCAGCCAAGGCTCTTTTGAGGGTTTCACAGATACGCAGTATTTT.

This CDR3 is CASSRAGMSEQYF. CDR3 DNA sequence: TGTGCCAGCAGTCGGGCCGGGATGTCCGAGCAGTACTTC. This chain links TRBV2 with TRBJ2-7; a weak D match, TRBD2 (5 bases). The V gene's germline CDR1 is SNHLY and CDR2 FYNNEI. V lost 5 bases and J 6 bases, leaving 14 bases between the germline ends. CDR3 length: 13 residues.

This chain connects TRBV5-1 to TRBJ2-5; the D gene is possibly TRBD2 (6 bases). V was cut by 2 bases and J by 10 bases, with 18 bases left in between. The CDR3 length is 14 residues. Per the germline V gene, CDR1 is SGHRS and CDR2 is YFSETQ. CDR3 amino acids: CASSFRTGDGGQYF. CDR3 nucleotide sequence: TGCGCCAGCAGCTTTCGGACGGGAGATGGGGGCCAGTACTTC. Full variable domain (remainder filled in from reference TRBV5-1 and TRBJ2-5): KAGVTQTPRYLIKTRGQQVTLSCSPISGHRSVSWYQQTPGQGLQFLFEYFSETQRNKGNFPGRFSGRQFSNSRSEMNVSTLELGDSALYLCASSFRTGDGGQYFGPGTRLLVL.

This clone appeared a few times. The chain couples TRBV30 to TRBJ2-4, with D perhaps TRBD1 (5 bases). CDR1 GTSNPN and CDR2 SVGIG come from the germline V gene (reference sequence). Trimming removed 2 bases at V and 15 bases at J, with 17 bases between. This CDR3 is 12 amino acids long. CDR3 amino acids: CAWSLTGDVRYF. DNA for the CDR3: TGTGCCTGGAGTTTAACAGGAGATGTGAGGTACTTC.

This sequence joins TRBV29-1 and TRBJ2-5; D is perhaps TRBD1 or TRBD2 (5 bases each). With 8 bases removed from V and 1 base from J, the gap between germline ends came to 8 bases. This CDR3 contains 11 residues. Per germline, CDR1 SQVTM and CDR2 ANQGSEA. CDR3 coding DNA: TGCAGCACCGGGGCCCAAGAGACCCAGTACTTC. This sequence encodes CSTGAQETQYF.

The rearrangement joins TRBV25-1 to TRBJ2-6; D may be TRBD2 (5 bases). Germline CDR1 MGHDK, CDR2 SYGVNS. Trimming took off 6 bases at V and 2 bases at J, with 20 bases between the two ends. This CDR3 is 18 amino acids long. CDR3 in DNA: TGTGCCAGCAGGTTGCTGGGGAGTCTCAGTCCTGGGGCCAACGTCCTGACTTTC. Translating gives CASRLLGSLSPGANVLTF.